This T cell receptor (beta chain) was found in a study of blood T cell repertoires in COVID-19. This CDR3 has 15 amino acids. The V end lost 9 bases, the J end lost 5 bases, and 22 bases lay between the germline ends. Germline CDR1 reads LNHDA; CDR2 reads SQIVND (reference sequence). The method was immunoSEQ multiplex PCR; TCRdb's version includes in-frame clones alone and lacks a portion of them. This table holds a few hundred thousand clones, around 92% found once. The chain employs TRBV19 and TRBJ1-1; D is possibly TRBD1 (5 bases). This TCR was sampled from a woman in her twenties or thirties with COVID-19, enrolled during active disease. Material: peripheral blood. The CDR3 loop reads CASPGWQGRVTEAFF. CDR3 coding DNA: TGTGCCAGCCCCGGGTGGCAGGGAAGGGTAACTGAAGCTTTCTTT.